A selection of T cell receptor beta chains follows, all from one sample in a study of blood T cell repertoires in COVID-19. Here immunoSEQ multiplex PCR was the method, and the copy in TCRdb shows in-frame clones only, minus some. The sample yields a few hundred thousand clones, 90% seen once. The sequencing sample was made of PBMCs or T cells enriched from blood (not recorded which). These receptors all come from a young man who had recovered from COVID-19. Each CDR3 is given with its conserved first and last residue. A D gene is named only where the DNA matches it firmly. Not all rows give a size; the values are once, few, many and, for expanded clones, a class.

v_call	clone_size	d_call	j_call	cdr3_nt	cdr3_aa
TRBV27	few	NA	TRBJ2-1	TGTGCCAGCAGTCCACCTCCTCGGGGTAACTACAATGAGCAGTTCTTC	CASSPPPRGNYNEQFF
TRBV7-8	NA	TRBD1	TRBJ2-6	TGTGCCAGCAGCTTGCCCGATGACAGGGGGTCGCCTGGGGCCAACGTCCTGACTTTC	CASSLPDDRGSPGANVLTF
TRBV30	NA	NA	TRBJ1-4	TGTGCCTGGAGTGCCGAGACAGTGAGTCACGAAAAACTGTTTTTT	CAWSAETVSHEKLFF
TRBV7-8	NA	TRBD2	TRBJ2-3	TGTGCCAGCACCCCGGGACTAGCGGGGGAAAACACAGATACGCAGTATTTT	CASTPGLAGENTDTQYF
TRBV19	NA	NA	TRBJ1-2	TGTGCCAGTACCCCTCGAGAGGTTCACTATGGCTACACCTTC	CASTPREVHYGYTF
TRBV27	NA	TRBD1	TRBJ2-6	TGTGCCAGCAGTCCTACCGGGACAGGGGGCGCCGGGGCCAACGTCCTGACTTTC	CASSPTGTGGAGANVLTF
TRBV3-1/TRBV3-2	NA	NA	TRBJ1-2	TGTGCCAGCAGCCAAGCCAGGGCCTATGGCTACACCTTC	CASSQARAYGYTF
TRBV27	once	TRBD1	TRBJ1-2	TGTGCCAGCAGTATTAACAGGGGTGGCTATGGCTACACCTTC	CASSINRGGYGYTF
TRBV2	NA	NA	TRBJ1-1	TGTGCCAGCAGTGTCTCCGCGACAGGGAACACTGAAGCTTTCTTT	CASSVSATGNTEAFF
TRBV29-1	NA	NA	TRBJ2-1	TGCAGCGTTGAGAAGTTTAGTGATTACAATGAGCAGTTCTTC	CSVEKFSDYNEQFF
TRBV7-9	NA	TRBD1	TRBJ2-5	TGTGCCAGCAGCCACTCGGGACAGGGAAGAGAGACCCAGTACTTC	CASSHSGQGRETQYF
TRBV4-1	NA	TRBD1	TRBJ1-5	TGCGCCAGCAGCCAAGTCGCAGGGGGAAACAATCAGCCCCAGCATTTT	CASSQVAGGNNQPQHF
TRBV12-3/TRBV12-4	NA	TRBD1	TRBJ2-1	TGTGCCAGCAGCCTGGACAGGGATCCGTTCTTC	CASSLDRDPFF
TRBV3-1/TRBV3-2	NA	TRBD2	TRBJ2-1	TGTGCCAGCAGCCAAGTCTTCGGCGGGAGTTACAATGAGCAGTTCTTC	CASSQVFGGSYNEQFF
TRBV20-1	NA	NA	TRBJ2-5	TGCAGTGCGATTCACGGAGAGACCCAGTACTTC	CSAIHGETQYF
TRBV28	NA	TRBD1	TRBJ2-2	TGTGCCAGCAGCTCCGGGACAGGGGGTAGCACCGGGGAGCTGTTTTTT	CASSSGTGGSTGELFF
TRBV9	NA	NA	TRBJ2-2	TGTGCCAGCAGCCTAAGGACAGACACCGGGGAGCTGTTTTTT	CASSLRTDTGELFF
TRBV30	NA	NA	TRBJ2-5	TGTGCCTGGAGTCGGTTTGGGCTAGCTGGCGAGACCCAGTACTTC	CAWSRFGLAGETQYF
TRBV5-1	once	NA	TRBJ2-1	TGCGCCAGCAGCCCGGGACTCCTGACAGACAATGAGCAGTTCTTC	CASSPGLLTDNEQFF
TRBV7-2	NA	TRBD2	TRBJ2-1	TGTGCCAGCACCCAGCGGGGCTCCTACAATGAGCAGTTCTTC	CASTQRGSYNEQFF
TRBV5-8	NA	TRBD2	TRBJ2-1	TGTGCCAGCAGCTTGGTCGGCGGGAGCTACAATGAGCAGTTCTTC	CASSLVGGSYNEQFF
TRBV28	NA	TRBD1	TRBJ2-7	TGTGCCAGCAGTTTCTCGGGACAGGGAAGGCGTGGCGAGCAGTACTTC	CASSFSGQGRRGEQYF
TRBV6-1	once	NA	TRBJ1-5	TGTGCCAGCAGTGAAGGGGGGGGGAGCAATCAGCCCCAGCATTTT	CASSEGGGSNQPQHF
TRBV19	NA	NA	TRBJ1-5	TGTGCCAGTAGTGGGGCAGGAACTAGCAATCAGCCCCAGCATTTT	CASSGAGTSNQPQHF
TRBV7-9	NA	TRBD2	TRBJ2-5	TGTGCCAGCAGCCCCCACGGGAGGTCGTACCAAGAGACCCAGTACTTC	CASSPHGRSYQETQYF
TRBV11-2	once	TRBD1	TRBJ1-4	TGTGCCAGCAGCTTGAGGGGGCCGGGTGAAAAACTGTTTTTT	CASSLRGPGEKLFF
TRBV11-2	NA	NA	TRBJ1-4	TGTGCCAGCAGCTCTAGACGGACTGATGAAAAACTGTTTTTT	CASSSRRTDEKLFF
TRBV6-2/TRBV6-3	NA	TRBD1	TRBJ2-1	TGTGCCAGCAGTAGAGACAGGGGGCGGATAGGCAATGAGCAGTTCTTC	CASSRDRGRIGNEQFF
TRBV9	NA	TRBD1	TRBJ2-5	TGTGCCAGCAGCGCGTCCGGGACAGGGGGGGTCCAAGAGACCCAGTACTTC	CASSASGTGGVQETQYF
TRBV11-2	once	NA	TRBJ2-7	TGTGCCAGCAGCTTCTGGCAGGGGTCCTACGAGCAGTACTTC	CASSFWQGSYEQYF
TRBV6-5	NA	NA	TRBJ1-2	TGTGCCAGCAGGACGTCCCGGGACTACTATGGCTACACCTTC	CASRTSRDYYGYTF
TRBV11-2	NA	NA	TRBJ2-7	TGTGCCAGCAAGGCGGGTTCCTACGAGCAGTACTTC	CASKAGSYEQYF
TRBV5-1	NA	TRBD1	TRBJ1-2	TGCGCCACAGGTCCAGGACAGGGATTGTACTATGGCTACACCTTC	CATGPGQGLYYGYTF
TRBV12-3/TRBV12-4	NA	NA	TRBJ1-2	TGTGCCAGCGTGATAACAGGGCTGGAAGGCTACACCTTC	CASVITGLEGYTF
TRBV2	NA	TRBD2	TRBJ2-3	TGTGCCAGCAGCTATACTAGCGGGGGCGCAGATACGCAGTATTTT	CASSYTSGGADTQYF
TRBV11-2	NA	NA	TRBJ2-5	TGTGCCAGCAGCTTACGGCAGGGCCAAGAGACCCAGTACTTC	CASSLRQGQETQYF
TRBV4-2	NA	TRBD1	TRBJ1-2	TGTGCCAGCAGCCAAGTCGCAACGGCAGGGGGTAGCTATGGCTACACCTTC	CASSQVATAGGSYGYTF
TRBV6-4	few	NA	TRBJ2-1	TGTGCCAGCAGTGAATGGGACACCGACTCCTACAATGAGCAGTTCTTC	CASSEWDTDSYNEQFF
TRBV7-9	NA	NA	TRBJ2-7	TGTGCCAGCAGCCAACCGACAGGTCTTTGGTACGAGCAGTACTTC	CASSQPTGLWYEQYF
TRBV29-1	once	TRBD2	TRBJ2-4	TGCAGCGTTGAATTTCCTAGCGGGGCCAAAAACATTCAGTACTTC	CSVEFPSGAKNIQYF
TRBV7-8	NA	NA	TRBJ2-7	TGTGCCAGCAGCTTACTAGGAAGAGTTTACGAGCAGTACTTC	CASSLLGRVYEQYF
TRBV29-1	NA	TRBD2	TRBJ2-2	TGCAGCATATTAGCCATCGGGAGGGTAAACACCGGGGAGCTGTTTTTT	CSILAIGRVNTGELFF
TRBV29-1	NA	TRBD2	TRBJ2-3	TGCAGCGTAAGACTAGCGGGGGGTCCAAGCACAGATACGCAGTATTTT	CSVRLAGGPSTDTQYF
TRBV28	once	NA	TRBJ2-3	TGTGCCAGCAGCCAACCCCGCAGGGTCTCAGATACGCAGTATTTT	CASSQPRRVSDTQYF
TRBV28	NA	TRBD1	TRBJ2-5	TGTGCCAGCATCGACATCGGGACAGGGAAGGAGACCCAGTACTTC	CASIDIGTGKETQYF
TRBV27	NA	NA	TRBJ2-1	TGTGCCAGCAGTTCATCCCAGGGTGACTACAATGAGCAGTTCTTC	CASSSSQGDYNEQFF
TRBV30	NA	TRBD1	TRBJ2-3	TGTGCCTGGAGCAGAACAGGGGGCACAGATACGCAGTATTTT	CAWSRTGGTDTQYF
TRBV15	NA	NA	TRBJ2-3	TGTGCCACCAGCAGAGATCTCGGCACAGATACGCAGTATTTT	CATSRDLGTDTQYF
TRBV2	NA	TRBD1	TRBJ1-2	TGTGCCAGCAGTGAAGCCGGGACAGACTATGGCTACACCTTC	CASSEAGTDYGYTF
TRBV13	NA	TRBD2	TRBJ2-1	TGTGCCAGCAGCCCACTAGCGGGAGAGCTCAATGAGCAGTTCTTC	CASSPLAGELNEQFF
TRBV20-1	NA	NA	TRBJ2-1	TGCAGTGCTAGAGATCGGGGTGAGCAGTTCTTC	CSARDRGEQFF
TRBV7-2	NA	TRBD1	TRBJ2-7	TGTGCCAGCAGCTTAAGTGGGACAGAAAAAGGGCAGTACTTC	CASSLSGTEKGQYF
TRBV4-2	NA	TRBD2	TRBJ2-3	TGTGCCAGCAGCCAACTAGCGGGGACAGATACGCAGTATTTT	CASSQLAGTDTQYF